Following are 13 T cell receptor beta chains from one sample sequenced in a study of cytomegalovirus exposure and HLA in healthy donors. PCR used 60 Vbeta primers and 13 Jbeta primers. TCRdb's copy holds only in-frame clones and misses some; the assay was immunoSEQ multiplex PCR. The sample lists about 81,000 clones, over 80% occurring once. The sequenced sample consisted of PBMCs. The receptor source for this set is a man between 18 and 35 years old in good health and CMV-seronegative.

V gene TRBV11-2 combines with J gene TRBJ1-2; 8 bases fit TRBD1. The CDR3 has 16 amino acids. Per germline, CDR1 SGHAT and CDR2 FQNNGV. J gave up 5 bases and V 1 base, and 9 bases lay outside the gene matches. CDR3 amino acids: CASSLGGQGANYGYTF. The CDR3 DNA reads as TGTGCCAGCAGCTTAGGGGGCCAGGGGGCAAATTATGGCTACACCTTC. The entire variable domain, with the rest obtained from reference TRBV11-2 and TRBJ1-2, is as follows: EAGVAQSPRYKIIEKRQSVAFWCNPISGHATLYWYQQILGQGPKLLIQFQNNGVVDDSQLPKDRFSAERLKGVDSTLKIQPAKLEDSAVYLCASSLGGQGANYGYTFGSGTRLTVV.

The CDR3 region has the DNA TGTGCCAGCAGTTTATGGGGACTAGCTGTTAACACCGGGGAGCTGTTTTTT. Protein: CASSLWGLAVNTGELFF. The chain links TRBV28 to TRBJ2-2; 9 nucleotides align to TRBD2. The V gene end was trimmed by 0 bases and the J gene end by 2 bases; junction bases not matched to a gene: 4. This CDR3 has 17 residues. Germline CDR1 reads MDHEN; CDR2 reads SYDVKM.

CDR3 bases: TGTGCCAGCAGTTTCGTCCCTAGCGAGAGAGGATTGGGGCAGTACTTC. Its protein product is CASSFVPSERGLGQYF. The gene calls are TRBV27 and TRBJ2-7; TRBD2 might be the D (6 bases). Germline CDR1 MNHEY, CDR2 SMNVEV (reference sequence). V dropped 3 bases and J dropped 9 bases, with 24 bases sitting between them. The CDR3 has 16 amino acids.

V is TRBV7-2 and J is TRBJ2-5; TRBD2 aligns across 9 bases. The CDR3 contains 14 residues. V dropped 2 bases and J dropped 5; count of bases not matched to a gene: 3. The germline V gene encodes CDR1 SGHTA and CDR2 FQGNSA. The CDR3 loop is CASSLSGRWETQYF. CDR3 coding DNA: TGTGCCAGCAGCTTAAGCGGGAGGTGGGAGACCCAGTACTTC.

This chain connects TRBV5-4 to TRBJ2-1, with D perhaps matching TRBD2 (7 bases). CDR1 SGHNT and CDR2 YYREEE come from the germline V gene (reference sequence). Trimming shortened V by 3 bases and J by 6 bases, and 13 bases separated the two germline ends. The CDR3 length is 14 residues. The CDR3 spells CASSSRGGANEQFF. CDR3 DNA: TGTGCCAGCAGCTCTAGGGGGGGGGCCAATGAGCAGTTCTTC. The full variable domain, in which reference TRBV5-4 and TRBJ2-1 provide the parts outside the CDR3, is ETGVTQSPTHLIKTRGQQVTLRCSSQSGHNTVSWYQQALGQGPQFIFQYYREEENGRGNFPPRFSGLQFPNYSSELNVNALELDDSALYLCASSSRGGANEQFFGPGTRLTVL.

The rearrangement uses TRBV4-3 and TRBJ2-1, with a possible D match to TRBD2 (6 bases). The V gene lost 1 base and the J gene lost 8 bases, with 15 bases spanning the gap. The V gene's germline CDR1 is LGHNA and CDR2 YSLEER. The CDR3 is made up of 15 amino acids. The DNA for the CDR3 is TGCGCCAGCAGCCAAGTGCTAGCGATTAGGGATGAGCAGTTCTTC. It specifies CASSQVLAIRDEQFF.

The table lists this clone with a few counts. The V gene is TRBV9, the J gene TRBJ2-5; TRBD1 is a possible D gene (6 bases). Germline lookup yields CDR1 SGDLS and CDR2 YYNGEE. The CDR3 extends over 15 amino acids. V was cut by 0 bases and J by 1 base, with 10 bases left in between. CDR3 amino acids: CASSVADRIQETQYF. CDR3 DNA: TGTGCCAGCAGCGTAGCCGACAGGATCCAAGAGACCCAGTACTTC.

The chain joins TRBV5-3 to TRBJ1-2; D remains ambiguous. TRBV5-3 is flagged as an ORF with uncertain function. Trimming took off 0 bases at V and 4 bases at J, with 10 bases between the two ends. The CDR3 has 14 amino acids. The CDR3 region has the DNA TGTGCCAGAAGCTTGGAAATACTAGGCTATGGCTACACCTTC. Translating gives CARSLEILGYGYTF.

CDR3 DNA sequence: TGCAGCGCTGGGCGCCTAGCGGGAGGAGGGCCCTACGAGCAGTACTTC. This encodes CSAGRLAGGGPYEQYF. The rearrangement links TRBV29-1 to TRBJ2-7, with TRBD2 identical over 11 bases. Germline V gene sequence: CDR1 SQVTM, CDR2 ANQGSEA. Losses at the gene ends were 7 bases for V and 2 bases for J; bases not matched to a gene: 13. The CDR3 runs to 16 residues.

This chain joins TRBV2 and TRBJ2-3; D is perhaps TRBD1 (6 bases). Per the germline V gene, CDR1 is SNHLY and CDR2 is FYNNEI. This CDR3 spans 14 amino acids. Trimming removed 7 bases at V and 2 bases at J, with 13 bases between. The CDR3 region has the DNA TGTGCCAGCAAGGGGGTCTGGTCCACAGATACGCAGTATTTT. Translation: CASKGVWSTDTQYF.

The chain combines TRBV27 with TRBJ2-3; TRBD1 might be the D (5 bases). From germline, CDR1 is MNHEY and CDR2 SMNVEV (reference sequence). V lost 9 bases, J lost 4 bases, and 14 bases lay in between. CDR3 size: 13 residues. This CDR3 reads CASNQGRADTQYF. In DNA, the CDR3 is TGTGCCAGTAACCAGGGCAGGGCAGATACGCAGTATTTT.

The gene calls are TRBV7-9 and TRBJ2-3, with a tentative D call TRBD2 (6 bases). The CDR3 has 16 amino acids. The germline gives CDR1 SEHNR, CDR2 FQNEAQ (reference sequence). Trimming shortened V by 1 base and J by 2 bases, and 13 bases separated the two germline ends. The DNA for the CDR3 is TGTGCCAGCAGCTTAGGGGGGTTAGCGGCCACAGATACGCAGTATTTT. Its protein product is CASSLGGLAATDTQYF.

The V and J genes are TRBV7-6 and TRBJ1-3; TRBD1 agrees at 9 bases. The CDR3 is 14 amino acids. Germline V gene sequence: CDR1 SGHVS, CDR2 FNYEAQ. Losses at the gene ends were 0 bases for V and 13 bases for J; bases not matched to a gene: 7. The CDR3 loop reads CASSLAEGTGPIYF. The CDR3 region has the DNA TGTGCCAGCAGCTTAGCGGAGGGGACAGGGCCAATATATTTT.